The T cell receptor beta chain under discussion was sequenced for a study of blood T cell repertoires in COVID-19 (TCRdb year 2020). About the full investigation: Samples covering the acute and convalescent phases of COVID-19 were provided by collaborators in the United States, Italy and Spain. The material from the prospective study consisted of cDNA or gDNA derived from T cells, B-cell-depleted T cells, or PBMCs. The samples were drawn from two sources: the first 160 participants of the ongoing ImmuneRACE study, and 1,200 or so subjects contributed by 6 global collaborators. The repertoires were made available in a free public database intended to serve as a resource for research on the immune response to SARS-CoV-2. Where available, HLA class I and class II types were taken from metadata supplied by the sample provider and were not determined by assay-based typing. Subjects who had been exposed to COVID-19, were actively infected with it, or had recovered from it provided the deeply sampled blood TCRbeta repertoires that made up the dataset. The sample metadata nearly always contained a de-identified subject ID, COVID-19 status, age in years and sex.

Participants in the prospective study were enrolled through a virtual design, were aged about 18 to 90 years, and lived in approximately 25 United States geographic areas. In the prospective study, participants were assigned to cohorts based on the clinical history participants reported in a screening survey and a study questionnaire. Exposed participants had been in contact, within 2 weeks of entering the study, with a person who had a PCR-confirmed or clinician-diagnosed case of COVID-19. Mobile phlebotomists in the prospective study collected whole blood, serum and a nasopharyngeal or oropharyngeal swab from every participant. Additional blood draws and questionnaires over a 2-month period could optionally be provided by prospective study participants. Prospective study blood samples were shipped either frozen or at room temperature before DNA extraction. TCRbeta CDR3 regions were amplified from genomic DNA using the immunoSEQ Assay, a bias-controlled multiplex PCR. For the original study's pipeline: The number of nucleated cells in each sample was estimated from the amplification of reference gene primers within the assay. To quantify the absolute abundance of each unique TCRbeta CDR3 rearrangement, sequence reads were collapsed and filtered. For each sample, productive Simpson clonality was calculated by taking the square root of Simpson's diversity index across productive rearrangements. TCRdb took over this immuneACCESS table, retaining in-frame rearrangements with V and J assigned. Such tables are incomplete; in checked studies, under half of the missing clones stem from an unresolved V gene, and the remainder is unexplained. V, J and clone size derive from that table, while D and trimming were established from the DNA sequence. The sample contains about 430,000 clones, 70% to 90% of them found a single time. The ten largest clones take up around 1.5% of the sample.

V ends up 1 base short and J 1 base short, with an unmatched junction base count of 7. According to the germline V gene, CDR1 reads SNHLY and CDR2 reads FYNNEI. Including the terminal cysteine and phenylalanine, the CDR3 comprises 17 residues. Only the CDR3 portion is preserved as DNA: 51 bases, with reading frame beginning at the first base. Study-level results and caveats: The amount of clinical and demographic metadata varied by source and participant and was provided uncurated.

As regards this clone: Its antigen has not been determined. No base quality values were provided; no much bigger clone lies one nucleotide off.

This receptor was obtained from a woman under 30 who had been exposed to COVID-19. Recombination linked TRBV2 to TRBJ1-2; TRBD1 fits 9 bases in the junction. Sequencing input: PBMCs or T cells enriched from blood (not recorded which). This receptor has the CDR3 CASSEGTGDNYNYGYTF. The DNA sequence is as follows: TGTGCCAGCAGTGAAGGGACAGGGGATAACTATAACTATGGCTACACCTTC.